This is a list of T cell receptor beta chains from one sample in a study of glioma-infiltrating T cells after dendritic cell vaccination. Profiled with immunoSEQ multiplex PCR; TCRdb holds only in-frame clones, not every one. Counted here are roughly 100,000 clones, roughly four fifths occurring once; the ten biggest clones make up roughly 12%. This sample comprised blood, obtained before dendritic cell vaccination. The receptors stem from a human donor with glioblastoma. Both conserved end residues are part of each CDR3. D genes are given only for firm matches. Clone size is stated in some rows and not others, as once, few, many or a class when expanded.

length,D,J,V,size,CDR3,DNA
17,TRBD1,TRBJ2-1,TRBV28,-,CASSLPRGDRVYNEQFF,TGTGCCAGCAGCCTCCCCCGCGGGGACAGGGTCTACAATGAGCAGTTCTTC
15,TRBD1,TRBJ1-5,TRBV18,-,CASSSRTGSNQPQHF,TGTGCCAGCTCAAGTCGGACAGGGAGCAATCAGCCCCAGCATTTT
18,-,TRBJ1-2,TRBV27,-,CASSYGGSADRKLYGYTF,TGTGCCAGCAGTTATGGGGGTTCGGCGGACAGAAAACTCTATGGCTACACCTTC
15,-,TRBJ1-3,TRBV10-2,-,CASSPGLSSGNTIYF,TGCGCCAGCAGTCCGGGACTTAGCTCTGGAAACACCATATATTTT
17,-,TRBJ2-1,TRBV7-2,-,CASSLEAGDSSYNEQFF,TGTGCCAGCAGCTTAGAAGCCGGAGACAGCTCCTACAATGAGCAGTTCTTC
15,-,TRBJ2-6,TRBV11-2,-,CALGEAGSGANVLTF,TGTGCCCTTGGGGAGGCGGGCTCTGGGGCCAACGTCCTGACTTTC
17,TRBD2,TRBJ2-2,TRBV12-5,-,CASGSLKTAGGDGELFF,TGTGCTAGTGGTTCCCTCAAGACCGCGGGGGGGGACGGGGAGCTGTTTTTT
14,-,TRBJ1-1,TRBV30,-,CAWDFNGGNTEAFF,TGTGCCTGGGACTTTAATGGAGGGAACACTGAAGCTTTCTTT
17,-,TRBJ1-3,TRBV4-2,-,CASSQVGRNLWGDTIYF,TGTGCCAGCAGCCAAGTCGGCAGGAACCTCTGGGGGGACACCATATATTTT
16,TRBD1,TRBJ1-2,TRBV28,few,CASSFPGGQGSYGYTF,TGTGCCAGCAGTTTCCCAGGGGGACAAGGCAGCTATGGCTACACCTTC